Detailed here is one T cell receptor (beta chain). The target antigen is unknown. These data originate in a study of cytomegalovirus exposure and HLA in healthy donors. The PCR contained 60 Vbeta and 13 Jbeta primers. TCRdb's copy holds only in-frame clones and misses some; the assay was immunoSEQ multiplex PCR. The sample contains 130,000 to 150,000 clones, 80% of which appear only once. Study-wide points: Later analysis revealed greater clonal expansion in HLA-associated TCR beta chains than in equally common others. Most TCR sequences were rare, but some public TCRs occurred in many donors. TRBV6-2, TRBV6-3 and other indistinguishable V segments were excluded.

CDR3 length: 18 amino acids. CDR1 is SGHRS, CDR2 YFSETQ, per germline. V was pared by 0 bases and J by 4 bases, with 9 bases of the junction left unmatched. What was sequenced was PBMCs. The TCR comes from a middle-aged man in good health and CMV-seropositive. The rearrangement links TRBV5-1 to TRBJ2-3, with 12 bases that match TRBD2. The CDR3 bases are TGCGCCAGCAGCTTGGGGGCTAGCGGGAGGGCCGGGGCAGATACGCAGTATTTT. The encoded protein is CASSLGASGRAGADTQYF.